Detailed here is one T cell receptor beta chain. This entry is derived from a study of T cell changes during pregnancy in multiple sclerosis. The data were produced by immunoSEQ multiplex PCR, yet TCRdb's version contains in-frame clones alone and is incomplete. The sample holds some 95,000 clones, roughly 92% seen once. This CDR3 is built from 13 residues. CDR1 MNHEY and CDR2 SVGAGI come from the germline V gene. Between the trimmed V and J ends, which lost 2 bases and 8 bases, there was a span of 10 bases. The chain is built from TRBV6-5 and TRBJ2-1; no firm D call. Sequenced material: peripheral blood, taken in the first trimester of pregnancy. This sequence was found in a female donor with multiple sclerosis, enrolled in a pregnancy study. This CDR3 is CASSYRFWHEQFF. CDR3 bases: TGTGCCAGCAGTTACCGATTCTGGCATGAGCAGTTCTTC.